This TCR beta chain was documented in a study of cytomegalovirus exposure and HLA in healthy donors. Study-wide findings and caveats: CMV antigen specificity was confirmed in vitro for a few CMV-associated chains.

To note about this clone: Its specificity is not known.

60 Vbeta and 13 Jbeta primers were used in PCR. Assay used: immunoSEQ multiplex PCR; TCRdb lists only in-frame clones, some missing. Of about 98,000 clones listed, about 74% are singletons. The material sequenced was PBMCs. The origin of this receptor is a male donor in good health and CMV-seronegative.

The CDR3 reads CASSQEARAEAFF. CDR3 DNA sequence: TGTGCCAGCAGCCAAGAAGCGAGGGCTGAAGCTTTCTTT. V and J are TRBV14 and TRBJ1-1; no clear D gene. The V gene lost 0 bases and the J gene lost 6 bases, with 8 bases spanning the gap. This CDR3 comprises 13 residues. In germline, CDR1 is SGHDN, CDR2 FVKESK.